The 27 T cell receptor beta chains given below trace back to one sample, sequenced in a study of T cell changes during pregnancy in multiple sclerosis. Repertoires were generated with immunoSEQ multiplex PCR, while TCRdb's copy carries only in-frame clones and drops some. Here the sample spans approximately 100,000 clones, roughly 92% being singletons. Sequencing was performed on peripheral blood, taken after pregnancy. All receptors derive from a female donor with multiple sclerosis, enrolled in a pregnancy study.

This chain connects TRBV4-1 to TRBJ2-1; TRBD2 aligns across 8 bases. The CDR3 consists of 17 residues. Looked up from germline, CDR1 is MGHRA and CDR2 is YSYEKL. With 7 bases clipped from V and 0 bases from J, the junction kept 11 bases outside the gene matches. The DNA of the CDR3 is TGCGCCAGCATTTCAGAGTTTGCGGGGGGCTCCTACAATGAGCAGTTCTTC. Protein: CASISEFAGGSYNEQFF.

This chain joins TRBV21-1 and TRBJ1-1; the table's TRBD1 call for D was not verified on the DNA. TRBV21-1 is recorded as a pseudogene. The CDR3 has 13 residues. The CDR3 protein is CASSDISVTEAFF. CDR3 in DNA: TGTGCCAGCAGCGATATCAGTGTCACTGAAGCTTTCTTT.

Regarding this clone: The sample holds other DNA sequences that translate to the same CDR3. The rearrangement links TRBV11-3 to TRBJ2-5; tentative D call: TRBD1 (5 bases). V gave up 2 bases and J gave up 2 bases, with 6 bases separating them. The CDR3 has 13 amino acids. Germline CDR1 and CDR2: SGHNT and YENEEA. The CDR3 is CASSLRGQETQYF. CDR3 nucleotides: TGTGCCAGCAGCTTAAGGGGTCAAGAGACCCAGTACTTC.

The J gene is TRBJ1-1, the V gene TRBV4-1, with D tentatively TRBD1 (6 bases). The CDR3 is made up of 13 amino acids. The V end was cut by 1 base, the J end by 7 bases, with 10 bases between. Germline V gene lookup returns CDR1 MGHRA and CDR2 YSYEKL. CDR3 coding DNA: TGCGCCAGCAGCCAAGGGACAGCCTATGAAGCTTTCTTT. Translation gives CASSQGTAYEAFF.

CDR3 in DNA: TGTGCCAGCAGTTACGGAGGAGGGGACACTGAAGCTTTCTTT. This sequence encodes CASSYGGGDTEAFF. The rearrangement uses TRBV6-6 and TRBJ1-1; the D gene is possibly TRBD1 (5 bases). CDR1 is MNHNY, CDR2 SVGAGI, per germline (reference sequence). This CDR3 comprises 14 residues. V lost 2 bases to trimming and J lost 3 bases, with 10 bases between them.

This chain uses TRBV29-1 with TRBJ2-7, with 9 positions matching TRBD1. The CDR3 loop spans 16 amino acids. After removal of 3 bases from V and 0 bases from J, the junction contained 9 bases not matched to a gene. Germline CDR1 reads SQVTM; CDR2 reads ANQGSEA. The CDR3 protein is CSVEGWTGESSYEQYF. Written as DNA, the CDR3 is TGCAGCGTTGAGGGTTGGACAGGGGAGAGCTCCTACGAGCAGTACTTC.

The CDR3 nucleotides are TGTGCCAGCAGCTTAGAGGGGGCGGGGGGGAACAATGAGCAGTTCTTC. Amino acid sequence: CASSLEGAGGNNEQFF. V gene TRBV7-6 combines with J gene TRBJ2-1, with 9 bases matching TRBD2. V shed 1 base and J 5 bases; nucleotides not matched to a gene: 6. This CDR3 contains 16 residues. Germline CDR1 and CDR2: SGHVS and FNYEAQ.

This rearrangement joins TRBV5-6 to TRBJ1-1; 10 bases align to TRBD1. Germline-derived CDR1 and CDR2 are SGHDT and YYEEEE. The CDR3 consists of 14 residues. Trimming at V came to 4 bases and at J to 11 bases, leaving 11 bases not matched to a gene. This chain's CDR3 is CASSLRTGGSLAFF. The DNA of the CDR3 is TGTGCCAGCAGCCTGAGGACAGGGGGGTCGTTGGCTTTCTTT. Variable domain in full (rest from reference TRBV5-6 and TRBJ1-1): DAGVTQSPTHLIKTRGQQVTLRCSPKSGHDTVSWYQQALGQGPQFIFQYYEEEERQRGNFPDRFSGHQFPNYSSELNVNALLLGDSALYLCASSLRTGGSLAFFGQGTRLTVV.

The chain employs TRBV27 and TRBJ2-7, with D possibly matching TRBD1 (5 bases). Trimming removed 2 bases at V and 1 base at J, with 15 bases between. Germline CDR1 reads MNHEY; CDR2 reads SMNVEV (reference sequence). The CDR3 runs to 16 residues. The CDR3 coding sequence is TGTGCCAGCAGTTTACTGGGTAGGACAAAATCCTACGAGCAGTACTTC. This encodes CASSLLGRTKSYEQYF.

The chain carries TRBV19 and TRBJ1-2; 7 positions agree with TRBD1. With V trimmed by 8 bases and J by 4 bases, 10 bases remained unmatched. CDR3 length: 14 amino acids. Germline assignment: CDR1 LNHDA and CDR2 SQIVND (reference sequence). Written as DNA, the CDR3 is TGTGCCAGTCCTCAACAGGGGCCCTCCTATGGCTACACCTTC. The encoded protein is CASPQQGPSYGYTF.

The rearrangement links TRBV5-4 to TRBJ1-2; D perhaps matches TRBD1 (6 bases). Looked up from germline, CDR1 is SGHNT and CDR2 is YYREEE (reference sequence). The CDR3 runs 15 residues. The ends were cut back, 1 base at V and 4 bases at J, with 14 bases in the middle. CDR3 nucleotide sequence: TGTGCCAGCAGCTTGACGAGCACAGGGTCCTATGGCTACACCTTC. It yields the protein CASSLTSTGSYGYTF.

This sequence joins TRBV14 and TRBJ2-3; D not certain. Per the germline V gene, CDR1 is SGHDN and CDR2 is FVKESK. Between the trimmed V and J ends, which lost 0 bases and 1 base, there was a span of 2 bases. The CDR3 runs to 13 residues. The CDR3 region has the DNA TGTGCCAGCAGCCAAGACGGCACAGATACGCAGTATTTT. Encoded protein: CASSQDGTDTQYF.

The DNA for the CDR3 is TGTGCCTGGAGCCCCATGAACACTGAAGCTTTCTTT. Amino acids: CAWSPMNTEAFF. V usage is TRBV30 and J usage is TRBJ1-1; D is ambiguous. Germline V gives CDR1 GTSNPN, CDR2 SVGIG (reference sequence). The V end lost 3 bases, the J end lost 0 bases, and 5 bases lay between the germline ends. The CDR3 consists of 12 residues.

J is TRBJ2-1 and V is TRBV2, with 11 bases matching TRBD2. This CDR3 region has 19 residues. After removal of 8 bases from V and 0 bases from J, the junction contained 15 bases not matched to a gene. Germline lookup yields CDR1 SNHLY and CDR2 FYNNEI. The CDR3 nucleotides read TGTGCCAGCTCCGACCCCGGACTAGCGGGCGAAATCTCCTACAATGAGCAGTTCTTC. Translated: CASSDPGLAGEISYNEQFF. The full variable domain, completed using reference TRBV2 and TRBJ2-1, is EPEVTQTPSHQVTQMGQEVILRCVPISNHLYFYWYRQILGQKVEFLVSFYNNEISEKSEIFDDQFSVERPDGSNFTLKIRSTKLEDSAMYFCASSDPGLAGEISYNEQFFGPGTRLTVL.

The CDR3 spells CASSPPGGLRETQYF. The CDR3 DNA reads TGTGCCAGCAGTCCTCCGGGGGGGTTGAGGGAGACCCAGTACTTC. The V call is TRBV6-5, the J call TRBJ2-5; 8 positions agree with TRBD2. With 5 bases clipped from V and 5 bases from J, the junction kept 10 bases outside the gene matches. The germline V gene has CDR1 MNHEY and CDR2 SVGAGI. This CDR3 has 15 residues.

This chain links TRBV5-6 with TRBJ2-2; TRBD2 might be the D (5 bases). With 1 base removed from V and 4 bases from J, the gap between germline ends came to 14 bases. The CDR3 runs to 16 residues. CDR1 and CDR2 from the germline V gene are SGHDT and YYEEEE. CDR3 in DNA: TGTGCCAGCAGCTTGCCTGGACTCGCTCGCACCGGGGAGCTGTTTTTT. Translation gives CASSLPGLARTGELFF.

This clone was recorded once. The chain uses TRBV19 and TRBJ1-6; TRBD1 might be the D (6 bases). This CDR3 contains 15 residues. Germline lookup yields CDR1 LNHDA and CDR2 SQIVND (reference sequence). V lost 6 bases, J lost 0 bases, and 9 bases lay in between. CDR3 coding DNA: TGTGCCAGTAGGGCACAGGGCTCCTATAATTCACCCCTCCACTTT. As protein: CASRAQGSYNSPLHF. Full variable domain (rest looked up from reference TRBV19 and TRBJ1-6): DGGITQSPKYLFRKEGQNVTLSCEQNLNHDAMYWYRQDPGQGLRLIYYSQIVNDFQKGDIAEGYSVSREKKESFPLTVTSAQKNPTAFYLCASRAQGSYNSPLHFGNGTRLTVT.

V gene TRBV27 combines with J gene TRBJ1-1; TRBD1 matches 9 bases. Losses at the gene ends were 2 bases for V and 5 bases for J; bases not matched to a gene: 6. The CDR3 runs to 15 residues. Per germline, CDR1 MNHEY and CDR2 SMNVEV (reference sequence). This CDR3 is CASSLLGQGRTEAFF. DNA of the CDR3: TGTGCCAGCAGTTTACTGGGACAGGGACGAACTGAAGCTTTCTTT.

V usage is TRBV9 and J usage is TRBJ2-5; D remains unclear. CDR1 and CDR2 (germline): SGDLS, YYNGEE. V was clipped by 4 bases and J by 2 bases, with 3 bases between them. The CDR3 extends over 11 amino acids. This CDR3 is CASSSQETQYF. CDR3 sequence (DNA): TGTGCCAGCAGCTCACAAGAGACCCAGTACTTC.

The CDR3 region is CASSLPGGGTDTQYF. CDR3 DNA sequence: TGTGCCAGCAGTTTACCGGGGGGGGGCACAGATACGCAGTATTTT. The genes are TRBV27 and TRBJ2-3; the match to TRBD2 covers 8 bases. V shed 2 bases and J 1 base; nucleotides not matched to a gene: 2. Germline assignment: CDR1 MNHEY and CDR2 SMNVEV (reference sequence). The CDR3 runs to 15 residues.

This clone was seen only once. The chain joins TRBV21-1 to TRBJ1-2. TRBV21-1 is recorded as a pseudogene. This CDR3 contains 14 residues. CDR3 sequence (DNA): TGTGCCAGCAGCAAAGATAATCTCCCCTATGGCTACACCTTC. As protein: CASSKDNLPYGYTF.

The chain employs TRBV5-1 and TRBJ1-2; maybe TRBD1 (5 bases). Germline-derived CDR1 and CDR2 are SGHRS and YFSETQ. V shed 2 bases and J shed 1 base, with 30 bases lying between them. This CDR3 has 21 residues. In DNA form, the CDR3 reads TGCGCCAGCAGCTTACCACAACGCGTAGACAGAGTACCCTCTTATAACTATGGCTACACCTTC. Protein product: CASSLPQRVDRVPSYNYGYTF.

The rearrangement links TRBV7-9 to TRBJ1-4, with 8 bases that match TRBD1. Germline-derived CDR1 and CDR2 are SEHNR and FQNEAQ (reference sequence). V lost 5 bases and J lost 5; bases outside the gene matches: 10. The length of the CDR3 is 16 residues. CDR3 region: CASSPLSTGANEKLFF. The CDR3 DNA follows: TGTGCCAGCAGCCCGCTCTCGACAGGGGCGAATGAAAAACTGTTTTTT. The whole variable domain, remainder taken from reference TRBV7-9 and TRBJ1-4, is DTGVSQNPRHKITKRGQNVTFRCDPISEHNRLYWYRQTLGQGPEFLTYFQNEAQLEKSRLLSDRFSAERPKGSFSTLEIQRTEQGDSAMYLCASSPLSTGANEKLFFGSGTQLSVL.

This clone appeared a few times. The genes are TRBV2 and TRBJ1-2; D uncertain. Germline V gene lookup returns CDR1 SNHLY and CDR2 FYNNEI. CDR3 length: 10 residues. V gave up 6 bases and J gave up 4 bases, with 3 bases separating them. The CDR3 coding sequence is TGTGCCAGCAGGGCCTATGGCTACACCTTC. Its translation is CASRAYGYTF.

The chain uses TRBV18 and TRBJ1-2; D is ambiguous. CDR3 length equals 16 residues. Per the germline V gene, CDR1 is KGHSH and CDR2 is LQKENI. V was pared by 3 bases and J by 8 bases, with 22 bases between. The CDR3: CASSPTTGLEGYGYTF. CDR3 in DNA: TGTGCCAGCTCACCGACCACCGGACTAGAAGGGTACGGCTACACCTTC.

This chain uses TRBV27 with TRBJ1-1; 7 bases map to TRBD1. The CDR3 is made up of 15 amino acids. J gave up 5 bases and V 8 bases, and 14 bases lay outside the gene matches. Germline V gives CDR1 MNHEY, CDR2 SMNVEV (reference sequence). The CDR3 DNA reads as TGTGCCAGCCGACCAGAAACAGGGGTAGGGACTGAAGCTTTCTTT. Its protein is CASRPETGVGTEAFF.

Worth noting for this clone: Germline is not matched at one junction end, which may reflect a read error. This chain joins TRBV6-1 and TRBJ2-3, with D possibly TRBD2 on 6 matching bases. Germline V gene sequence: CDR1 MNHNS, CDR2 SASEGT. The CDR3 runs 16 residues. In DNA, the CDR3 is TGTGCCAGCAGTGAATCGGCACTAGCACAGATAGATCCGCAGTATTTT. Its protein product is CASSESALAQIDPQYF.